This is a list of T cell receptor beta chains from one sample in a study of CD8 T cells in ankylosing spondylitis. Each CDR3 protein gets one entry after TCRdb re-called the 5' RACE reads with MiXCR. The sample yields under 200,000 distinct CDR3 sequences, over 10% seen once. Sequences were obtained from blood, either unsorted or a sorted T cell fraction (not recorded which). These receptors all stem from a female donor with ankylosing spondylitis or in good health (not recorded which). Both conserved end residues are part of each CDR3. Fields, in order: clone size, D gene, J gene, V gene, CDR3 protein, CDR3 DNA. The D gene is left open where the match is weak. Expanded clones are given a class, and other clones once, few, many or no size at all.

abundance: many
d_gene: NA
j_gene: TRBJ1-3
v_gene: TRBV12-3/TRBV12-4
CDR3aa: CATHRSSSGNTIYF
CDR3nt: TGTGCCACCCACCGGAGTAGCTCTGGAAACACCATATATTTT

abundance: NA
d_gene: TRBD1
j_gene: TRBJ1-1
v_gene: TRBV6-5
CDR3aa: CASSSAPPTGETEAFF
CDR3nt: TGTGCCAGCAGTTCCGCTCCTCCGACAGGGGAAACTGAAGCTTTCTTT

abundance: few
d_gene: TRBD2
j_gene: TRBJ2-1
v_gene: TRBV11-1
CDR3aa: CASSLIPGLAGSSYNEQFF
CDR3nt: TGTGCCAGCAGCTTAATACCGGGACTAGCGGGCAGCTCCTACAATGAGCAGTTCTTC

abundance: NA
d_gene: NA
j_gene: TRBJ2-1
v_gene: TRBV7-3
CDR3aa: CASSIQGGEQFF
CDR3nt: TGTGCCAGCAGCATACAGGGTGGTGAGCAGTTCTTC

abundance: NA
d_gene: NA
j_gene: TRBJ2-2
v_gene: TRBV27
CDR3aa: CASSLRQGRTGELFF
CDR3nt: TGTGCCAGCAGTTTAAGGCAGGGAAGGACCGGGGAGCTGTTTTTT

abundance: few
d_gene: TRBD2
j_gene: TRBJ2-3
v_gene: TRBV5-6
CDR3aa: CASRTWGGGRHTDTQYF
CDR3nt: TGTGCCAGCAGAACCTGGGGCGGCGGGAGGCACACAGATACGCAGTATTTT

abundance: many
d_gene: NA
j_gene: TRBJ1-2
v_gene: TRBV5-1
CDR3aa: CASSMTDDYGYTF
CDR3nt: TGCGCCAGCAGCATGACAGATGACTATGGCTACACCTTC

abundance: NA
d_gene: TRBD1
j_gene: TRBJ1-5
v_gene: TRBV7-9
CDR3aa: CASSDGQGGQPQHF
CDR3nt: TGTGCCAGCAGCGACGGACAGGGAGGTCAGCCCCAGCATTTT

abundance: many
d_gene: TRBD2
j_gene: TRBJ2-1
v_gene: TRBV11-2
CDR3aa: CASSLASGIGNEQFF
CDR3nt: TGTGCCAGCAGCTTGGCTAGCGGGATTGGGAATGAGCAGTTCTTC

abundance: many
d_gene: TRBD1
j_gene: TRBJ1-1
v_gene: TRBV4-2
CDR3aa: CASSQDTGGTEAFF
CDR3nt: TGTGCCAGCAGCCAAGATACAGGGGGCACTGAAGCTTTCTTT

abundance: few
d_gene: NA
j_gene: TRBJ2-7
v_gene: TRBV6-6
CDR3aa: CASKIQEGVEQYF
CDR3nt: TGTGCCAGCAAGATACAGGAGGGGGTCGAGCAGTACTTC

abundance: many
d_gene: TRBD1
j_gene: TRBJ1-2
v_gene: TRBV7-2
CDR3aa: CASSLEGAGGYGYTF
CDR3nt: TGTGCCAGCAGCTTAGAGGGGGCAGGGGGCTATGGCTACACCTTC

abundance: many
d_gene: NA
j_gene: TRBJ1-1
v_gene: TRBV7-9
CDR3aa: CASSLVLGGNTEAFF
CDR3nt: TGTGCCAGCAGCTTAGTGTTAGGGGGGAACACTGAAGCTTTCTTT

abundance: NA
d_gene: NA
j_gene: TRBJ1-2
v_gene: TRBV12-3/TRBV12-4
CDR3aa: CASSPEGYGYTF
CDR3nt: TGTGCCAGCAGTCCAGAGGGCTATGGCTACACCTTC

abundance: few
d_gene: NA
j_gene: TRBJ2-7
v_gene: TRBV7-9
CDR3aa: CASSYGTGEQYF
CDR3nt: TGTGCCAGCAGCTACGGGACTGGCGAGCAGTACTTC

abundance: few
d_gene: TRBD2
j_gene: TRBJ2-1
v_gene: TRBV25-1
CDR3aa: CASETSGGPEVQFF
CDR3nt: TGTGCCAGCGAGACTAGCGGGGGCCCTGAAGTGCAGTTCTTC

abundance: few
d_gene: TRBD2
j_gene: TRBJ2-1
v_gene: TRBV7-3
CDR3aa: CASSLGSTSGKFF
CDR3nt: TGTGCCAGCAGCTTAGGATCGACTAGCGGGAAATTCTTC

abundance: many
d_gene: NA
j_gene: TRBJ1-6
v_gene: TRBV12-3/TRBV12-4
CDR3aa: CASSLGRRTDDNSPLHF
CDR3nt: TGTGCCAGCAGTTTGGGTCGCAGGACGGACGATAATTCACCCCTCCACTTT

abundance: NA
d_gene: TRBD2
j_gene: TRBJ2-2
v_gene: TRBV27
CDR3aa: CASSQRAGARTGELFF
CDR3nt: TGTGCCAGCAGTCAACGAGCGGGAGCAAGGACCGGGGAGCTGTTTTTT

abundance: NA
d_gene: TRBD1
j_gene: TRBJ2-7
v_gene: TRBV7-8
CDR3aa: CASSHRRDRAVEQYF
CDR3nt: TGTGCCAGCAGCCACCGGAGGGACAGGGCCGTCGAGCAGTACTTC

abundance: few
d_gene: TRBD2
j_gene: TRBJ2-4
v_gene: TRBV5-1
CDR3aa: CASSLRTSGAVGGSSKNIQYF
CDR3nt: TGCGCCAGCAGCTTAAGGACTAGCGGGGCGGTAGGGGGATCGTCCAAAAACATTCAGTACTTC

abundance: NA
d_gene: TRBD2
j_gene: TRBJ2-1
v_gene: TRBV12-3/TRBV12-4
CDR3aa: CASSRLAGGWNEQFF
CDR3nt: TGTGCCAGCAGCCGATTAGCGGGAGGGTGGAATGAGCAGTTCTTC

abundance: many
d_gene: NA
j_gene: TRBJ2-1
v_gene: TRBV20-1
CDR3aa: CSAPDRAYNEQFF
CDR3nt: TGCAGTGCTCCAGACCGGGCGTACAATGAGCAGTTCTTC

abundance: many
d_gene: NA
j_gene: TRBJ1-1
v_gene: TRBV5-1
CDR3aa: CASRRGYTEAFF
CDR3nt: TGCGCCAGCAGGCGGGGGTACACTGAAGCTTTCTTT

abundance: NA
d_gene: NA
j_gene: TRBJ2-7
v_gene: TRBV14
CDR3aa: CASSHPLTTSRGEQYF
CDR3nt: TGTGCCAGCAGCCACCCTTTGACTACTTCAAGGGGGGAGCAGTACTTC

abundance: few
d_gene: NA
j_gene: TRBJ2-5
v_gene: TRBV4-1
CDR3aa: CASSQDRYRGRVTGVYQETQYF
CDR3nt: TGCGCCAGCAGCCAAGATCGTTACCGGGGCCGGGTTACCGGGGTCTACCAAGAGACCCAGTACTTC

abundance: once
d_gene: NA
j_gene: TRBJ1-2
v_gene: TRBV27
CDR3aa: CASSPGIAYGYTF
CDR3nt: TGTGCCAGCAGCCCCGGGATAGCATATGGCTACACCTTC

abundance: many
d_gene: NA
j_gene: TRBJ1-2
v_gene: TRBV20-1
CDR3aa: CSAPPTLMEGYTF
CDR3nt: TGCAGTGCCCCCCCTACCTTGATGGAGGGCTACACCTTC

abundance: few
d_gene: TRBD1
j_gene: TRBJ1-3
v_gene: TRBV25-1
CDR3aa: CATLTTDRVGDAIYF
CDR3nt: TGTGCCACCCTGACTACGGACAGGGTCGGGGACGCCATATATTTT

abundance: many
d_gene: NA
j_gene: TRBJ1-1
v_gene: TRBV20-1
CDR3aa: CSVRGMRGNTEAFF
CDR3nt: TGCAGCGTAAGGGGGATGCGGGGCAACACTGAAGCTTTCTTT

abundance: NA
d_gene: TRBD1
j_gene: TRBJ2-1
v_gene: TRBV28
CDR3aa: CASSGLQGSSYNEQFF
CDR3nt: TGTGCCAGCAGTGGATTACAGGGGAGCTCCTACAATGAGCAGTTCTTC

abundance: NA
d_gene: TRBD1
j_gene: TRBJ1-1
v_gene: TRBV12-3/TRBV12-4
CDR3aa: CASSPRTGLNTEAFF
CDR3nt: TGTGCCAGCAGTCCCCGGACAGGGTTGAACACTGAAGCTTTCTTT

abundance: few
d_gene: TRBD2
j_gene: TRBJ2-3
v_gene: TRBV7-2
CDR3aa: CASSFVLAATDTQYF
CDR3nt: TGTGCCAGCAGCTTTGTCCTAGCGGCCACAGATACGCAGTATTTT

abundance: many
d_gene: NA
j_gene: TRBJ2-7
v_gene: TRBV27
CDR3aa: CASSLGLTTTYEQYF
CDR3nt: TGTGCCAGCAGTTTAGGACTGACTACCACCTACGAGCAGTACTTC

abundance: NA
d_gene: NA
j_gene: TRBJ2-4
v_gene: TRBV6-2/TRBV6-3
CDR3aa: CASSEGGGFLAKNIQYF
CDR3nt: TGTGCCAGCTCCGAAGGTGGAGGGTTTCTAGCCAAAAACATTCAGTACTTC

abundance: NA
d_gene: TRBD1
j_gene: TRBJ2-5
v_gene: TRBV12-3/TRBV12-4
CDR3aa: CASSPEPGGQETQYF
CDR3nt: TGTGCCAGCAGCCCCGAGCCAGGGGGCCAAGAGACCCAGTACTTC

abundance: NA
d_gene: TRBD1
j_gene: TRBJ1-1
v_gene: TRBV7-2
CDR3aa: CASTLQGGLSTEAFF
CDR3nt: TGTGCCAGCACGCTACAGGGGGGCTTGAGCACTGAAGCTTTCTTT

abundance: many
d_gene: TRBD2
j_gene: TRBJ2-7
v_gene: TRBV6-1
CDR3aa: CASRAGTSFAEQYF
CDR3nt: TGTGCCAGCAGGGCGGGGACTAGCTTCGCCGAGCAGTACTTC

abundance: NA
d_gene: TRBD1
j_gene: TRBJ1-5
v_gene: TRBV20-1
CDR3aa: CSVGQGAPSNQPQHF
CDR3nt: TGCAGTGTGGGACAGGGGGCCCCTAGCAATCAGCCCCAGCATTTT

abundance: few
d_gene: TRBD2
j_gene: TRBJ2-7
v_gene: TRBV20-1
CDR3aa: CSAAGTSGGEQYF
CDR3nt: TGCAGTGCTGCGGGGACTAGCGGGGGGGAGCAGTACTTC

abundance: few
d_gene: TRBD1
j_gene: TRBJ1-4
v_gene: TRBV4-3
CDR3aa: CASSHLGQGVDEKLFF
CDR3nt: TGCGCCAGCAGCCACCTAGGACAGGGCGTTGATGAAAAACTGTTTTTT

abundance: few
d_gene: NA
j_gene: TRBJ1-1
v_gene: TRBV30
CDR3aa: CAWSRGIQSEAFF
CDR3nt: TGTGCCTGGAGTAGGGGGATACAGAGTGAAGCTTTCTTT

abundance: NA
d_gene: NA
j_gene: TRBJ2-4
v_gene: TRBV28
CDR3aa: CAPRLQGIRGVGVIQYF
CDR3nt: TGTGCTCCGAGGCTCCAGGGGATCCGGGGAGTGGGAGTCATTCAGTACTTC

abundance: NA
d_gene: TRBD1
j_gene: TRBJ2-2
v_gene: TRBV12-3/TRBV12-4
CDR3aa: CASSRGQGETGELFF
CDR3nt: TGTGCCAGCAGTCGGGGACAGGGAGAGACCGGGGAGCTGTTTTTT

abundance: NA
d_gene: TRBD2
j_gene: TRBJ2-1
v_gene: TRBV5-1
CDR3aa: CASRNRTGGGEQFF
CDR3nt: TGCGCCAGCAGGAATCGGACGGGGGGTGGCGAGCAGTTCTTC

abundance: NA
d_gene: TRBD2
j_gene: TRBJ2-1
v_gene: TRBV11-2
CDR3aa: CASSLVREGLSEQFF
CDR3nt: TGTGCCAGCAGCTTAGTGCGGGAGGGCCTGAGTGAGCAGTTCTTC

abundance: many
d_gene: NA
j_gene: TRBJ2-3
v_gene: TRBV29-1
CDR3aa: CSVELLGLGADTQYF
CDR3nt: TGCAGCGTTGAACTATTGGGGTTGGGGGCAGATACGCAGTATTTT